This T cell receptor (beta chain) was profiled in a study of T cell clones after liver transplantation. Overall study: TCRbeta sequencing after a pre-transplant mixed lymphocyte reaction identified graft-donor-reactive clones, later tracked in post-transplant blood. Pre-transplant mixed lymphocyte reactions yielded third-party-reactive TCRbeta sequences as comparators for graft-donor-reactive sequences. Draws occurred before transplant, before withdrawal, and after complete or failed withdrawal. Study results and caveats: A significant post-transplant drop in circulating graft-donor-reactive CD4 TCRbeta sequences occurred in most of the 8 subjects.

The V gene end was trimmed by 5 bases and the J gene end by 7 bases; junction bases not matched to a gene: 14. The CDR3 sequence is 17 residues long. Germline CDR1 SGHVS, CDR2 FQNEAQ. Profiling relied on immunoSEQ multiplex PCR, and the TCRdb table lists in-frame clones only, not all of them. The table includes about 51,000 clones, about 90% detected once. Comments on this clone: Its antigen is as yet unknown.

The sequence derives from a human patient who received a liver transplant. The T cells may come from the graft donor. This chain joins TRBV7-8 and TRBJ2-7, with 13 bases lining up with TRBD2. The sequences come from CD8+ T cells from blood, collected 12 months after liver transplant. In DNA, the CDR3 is TGTGCCAGCAGCCTAAGAGCCAGGACTAGCGGGAGCGGAGAGCAGTACTTC. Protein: CASSLRARTSGSGEQYF.